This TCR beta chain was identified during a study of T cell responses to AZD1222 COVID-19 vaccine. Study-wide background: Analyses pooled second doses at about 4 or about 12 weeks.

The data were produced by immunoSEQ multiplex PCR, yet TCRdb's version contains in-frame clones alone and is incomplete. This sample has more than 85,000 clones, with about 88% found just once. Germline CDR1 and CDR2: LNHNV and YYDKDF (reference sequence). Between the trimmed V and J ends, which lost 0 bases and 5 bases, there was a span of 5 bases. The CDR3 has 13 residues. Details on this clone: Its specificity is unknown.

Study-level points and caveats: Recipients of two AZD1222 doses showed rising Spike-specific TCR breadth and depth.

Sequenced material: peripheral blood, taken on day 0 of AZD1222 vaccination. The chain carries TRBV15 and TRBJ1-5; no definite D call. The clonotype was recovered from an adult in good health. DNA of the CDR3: TGTGCCACCAGCAGAGATAGTGATCAGCCCCAGCATTTT. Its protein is CATSRDSDQPQHF.